This is a list of T cell receptor beta chains from one sample in a study of blood T cell repertoires in COVID-19. Produced via immunoSEQ multiplex PCR; TCRdb's table is partial and in-frame only. The sample yields roughly 61,000 clones, 70% to 75% seen once. Sequencing was done on a sample of peripheral blood. All receptors come from a woman between 65 and 79 years old with acute or convalescent COVID-19. Both conserved end residues are part of each CDR3. The D gene is left open where the match is weak. The size field is filled for only some rows; it gives once, few, many or a size class.

TRBV4-1	-	TRBJ1-5	-	CASSRGPNQPQHF	TGCGCCAGCAGCCGGGGCCCTAATCAGCCCCAGCATTTT
TRBV7-9	-	TRBJ1-3	-	CASSVQGSGNTIYF	TGTGCCAGCAGCGTACAGGGATCTGGAAACACCATATATTTT
TRBV15	-	TRBJ2-2	-	CATSRDWGAGELFF	TGTGCCACCAGCAGAGATTGGGGGGCCGGGGAGCTGTTTTTT
TRBV6-1	TRBD1	TRBJ1-1	-	CASSEQGGTEAFF	TGTGCCAGCAGTGAACAGGGGGGCACTGAAGCTTTCTTT
TRBV7-3	-	TRBJ2-3	-	CASSPPPGAGTDTQYF	TGTGCCAGCAGCCCCCCTCCAGGAGCGGGCACAGATACGCAGTATTTT
TRBV19	-	TRBJ2-1	-	CATTARGSPPGEQFF	TGTGCCACCACGGCGAGGGGGTCCCCGCCGGGAGAGCAGTTCTTC
TRBV19	-	TRBJ2-2	-	CASSLRQLRRGTGELFF	TGTGCCAGTAGCCTACGACAGCTCAGAAGGGGCACCGGGGAGCTGTTTTTT
TRBV6-4	-	TRBJ2-2	-	CASSERLAGELFF	TGTGCCAGCAGTGAGCGACTCGCCGGGGAGCTGTTTTTT
TRBV5-1	-	TRBJ2-2	-	CATSGVPGRELFF	TGCGCCACTTCGGGGGTGCCAGGCAGGGAGCTGTTTTTT
TRBV6-6	TRBD2	TRBJ2-3	-	CASSPKGGTSTDTQYF	TGTGCCAGCAGTCCAAAGGGTGGGACTAGTACAGATACGCAGTATTTT
TRBV7-6	TRBD1	TRBJ1-6	-	CASSLTDRGGAYNSPLHF	TGTGCCAGCAGCTTAACCGACAGGGGTGGGGCTTATAATTCACCCCTCCACTTT
TRBV6-5	TRBD1	TRBJ2-1	-	CASKFRGRDNEQFF	TGTGCCAGCAAGTTCAGGGGGCGAGACAATGAGCAGTTCTTC
TRBV25-1	-	TRBJ1-2	-	CASRKDRSFNYGYTF	TGTGCCAGCAGAAAGGACAGATCTTTTAACTATGGCTACACCTTC
TRBV5-8	TRBD2	TRBJ2-3	-	CASSWGRGLAELSSTDTQYF	TGTGCCAGCAGCTGGGGGAGGGGACTAGCGGAGCTCTCTAGCACAGATACGCAGTATTTT
TRBV6-5	-	TRBJ1-1	-	CASMESLLNTEAFF	TGTGCCAGCATGGAGAGCCTGCTGAACACTGAAGCTTTCTTT
TRBV5-1	TRBD2	TRBJ2-3	-	CASSRTSGSDTQYF	TGCGCCAGCAGCCGGACTAGCGGGTCGGATACGCAGTATTTT
TRBV19	-	TRBJ1-2	-	CATRPGGGNYGYTF	TGTGCCACCCGACCGGGGGGTGGAAACTATGGCTACACCTTC
TRBV5-5	TRBD1	TRBJ2-3	-	CASSPRQGDTQYF	TGTGCCAGCAGTCCCAGACAGGGGGATACGCAGTATTTT
TRBV21-1	-	TRBJ2-1	-	CASSKGGLARRGYNEQFF	TGTGCCAGCAGCAAAGGGGGGCTAGCCCGTCGAGGATACAATGAGCAGTTCTTC
TRBV24-1	-	TRBJ2-5	-	CATSDTSGIETQYF	TGTGCCACCAGTGACACATCAGGGATTGAGACCCAGTACTTC
TRBV2	TRBD1	TRBJ1-2	-	CASSKTGSYGYTF	TGTGCCAGCAGTAAGACAGGGAGCTATGGCTACACCTTC
TRBV19	-	TRBJ1-3	once	CASKRDLDSGNTIYF	TGTGCCAGTAAGAGAGACCTAGACTCTGGAAACACCATATATTTT
TRBV20-1	-	TRBJ1-2	-	CSASVPGVSVGYTF	TGCAGTGCTAGTGTTCCGGGGGTGTCCGTCGGCTACACCTTC
TRBV30	TRBD1	TRBJ2-2	once	CAWSDGTANTGELFF	TGTGCCTGGAGTGACGGGACAGCCAACACCGGGGAGCTGTTTTTT
TRBV10-2	-	TRBJ2-5	-	CASSESIQETQYF	TGCGCCAGCAGTGAGTCTATACAAGAGACCCAGTACTTC
TRBV5-1	TRBD1	TRBJ1-2	-	CASSLAGTGALDYGYTF	TGCGCCAGCAGCTTGGCCGGGACAGGGGCCCTCGACTATGGCTACACCTTC
TRBV29-1	-	TRBJ1-2	-	CSEGDNYGYTF	TGCAGCGAAGGAGACAACTATGGCTACACCTTC
TRBV30	-	TRBJ1-5	-	CAWSDRRDTYSNQPQHF	TGTGCCTGGAGTGACAGACGGGACACCTATAGCAATCAGCCCCAGCATTTT
TRBV6-1	-	TRBJ1-6	once	CASSWLQNSPLHF	TGTGCCAGCAGTTGGTTACAGAATTCACCCCTCCACTTT
TRBV4-2	-	TRBJ1-5	-	CASSQDSRNSNQPQHF	TGTGCCAGCAGCCAAGATTCCAGAAATAGCAATCAGCCCCAGCATTTT
TRBV7-9	TRBD1	TRBJ1-1	-	CASSPGRTGVRGTEAFF	TGTGCCAGCAGCCCTGGGAGGACAGGGGTGAGGGGGACTGAAGCTTTCTTT
TRBV5-4	-	TRBJ2-1	-	CASSLAPRSEQFF	TGTGCCAGCAGCTTGGCCCCTAGGTCTGAGCAGTTCTTC
TRBV6-2/TRBV6-3	TRBD2	TRBJ2-3	-	CASSYGLAGGADTQYF	TGTGCCAGCAGTTACGGGTTAGCGGGGGGGGCAGATACGCAGTATTTT
TRBV5-4	-	TRBJ1-3	once	CASSRGGFSGNTIYF	TGTGCCAGCAGCAGAGGCGGGTTCTCTGGAAACACCATATATTTT
TRBV3-1/TRBV3-2	-	TRBJ1-1	few	CASSPLPRGAEAFF	TGTGCCAGCAGCCCCTTGCCCCGGGGGGCTGAAGCTTTCTTT
TRBV3-1/TRBV3-2	-	TRBJ2-5	-	CASSQGPKETQYF	TGTGCCAGCAGCCAAGGTCCTAAAGAGACCCAGTACTTC
TRBV13	TRBD2	TRBJ2-1	-	CASSLGPSGGYNEQFF	TGTGCCAGCAGCTTAGGTCCGAGCGGGGGGTACAATGAGCAGTTCTTC
TRBV5-1	-	TRBJ1-2	-	CASSLQGGGEKGYTF	TGCGCCAGCAGCCTACAAGGTGGGGGCGAGAAAGGCTACACCTTC
TRBV2	TRBD1	TRBJ1-5	few	CASSGYWGTGGEVSNQPQHF	TGTGCCAGCAGTGGTTATTGGGGGACAGGGGGCGAGGTAAGCAATCAGCCCCAGCATTTT
TRBV18	TRBD1	TRBJ1-5	-	CASSPPPGQGGSWPQPQHF	TGTGCCAGCTCACCACCGCCGGGACAGGGGGGCAGCTGGCCCCAGCCCCAGCATTTT
TRBV5-6	-	TRBJ1-1	few	CASRSGITLNTEAFF	TGTGCCAGCAGGTCAGGAATCACCCTGAACACTGAAGCTTTCTTT
TRBV6-6	TRBD1	TRBJ1-1	few	CASSPGQGGTEAFF	TGTGCCAGCAGTCCGGGACAGGGCGGCACTGAAGCTTTCTTT
TRBV30	TRBD2	TRBJ2-1	-	CAWSVGSGLAHNEQFF	TGTGCCTGGAGTGTAGGGTCGGGACTAGCTCACAATGAGCAGTTCTTC